This TCR beta chain derives from a study of blood T cell repertoires in COVID-19. Clones were sequenced by immunoSEQ multiplex PCR, and TCRdb holds only the in-frame ones, with some missing. The data contain some 200,000 clones, about 86% of them seen just once; the ten biggest clones take up 0.6% to 0.9%. The CDR3 has 14 residues. In germline, CDR1 is SGHRS, CDR2 YFSETQ. V lost 4 bases, J lost 1 base, and 9 bases lay in between. The receptor comes from a woman aged 70-85 years with acute or convalescent COVID-19. The chain has TRBV5-1 and TRBJ1-3; TRBD1 might be the D (6 bases). The sample consisted of peripheral blood. The CDR3 DNA sequence: TGCGCCAGCAGCGGGACATCTTCTGGAAACACCATATATTTT. Translating gives CASSGTSSGNTIYF.